The 32 T cell receptor beta chains in this list originate from one sample, sequenced in a study of OX40 agonist ivuxolimab in advanced cancers. TCRdb's table, derived via immunoSEQ multiplex PCR, lists solely in-frame clones and lacks some. This sample carries around 81,000 clones, over 75% of them seen once, and the ten largest clones take roughly 0.98%. This material consisted of CD4+ or CD8+ T cells sorted from blood, taken in a trial of the OX40 agonist ivuxolimab. These receptors all stem from an adult with an advanced solid tumor such as melanoma, head and neck, liver or kidney cancer.

The count of this clone is one. The CDR3 region has the DNA TGCGCCAGCAGCCTCCTGATGACTAGCGGGATCACAGATACGCAGTATTTT. Protein sequence: CASSLLMTSGITDTQYF. The gene calls are TRBV4-1 and TRBJ2-3, with TRBD2 matching over 11 bases. The CDR3 length is 17 residues. Germline loops: CDR1 MGHRA, CDR2 YSYEKL. Trimming removed 4 bases from V and 2 bases from J; junction bases left unmatched: 8.

The rearrangement links TRBV11-2 to TRBJ1-5; weak D call: TRBD1 (5 bases). V was clipped by 2 bases and J by 4 bases, with 12 bases between them. This CDR3 contains 15 residues. Germline V lookup: CDR1 SGHAT, CDR2 FQNNGV. The CDR3 nucleotides read TGTGCCAGCAGCTTAAGAGGCAGGGAAAATCAGCCCCAGCATTTT. Translated: CASSLRGRENQPQHF.

The gene calls are TRBV6-5 and TRBJ1-2, with D perhaps TRBD1 (6 bases). Trimming took 5 bases from V and 8 from J, leaving 18 bases between them. Germline CDR1 MNHEY, CDR2 SVGAGI. This CDR3 contains 14 residues. CDR3 bases: TGTGCCAGCAGTCTCGGAGGGGGAGGCAAAGGCTACACCTTC. Translating gives CASSLGGGGKGYTF.

Notes on this clone: The DNA is left out, because the CDR3 cannot be placed on it with certainty; the CDR3 is given as TCRdb lists it. The chain couples TRBV18 to TRBJ2-2; TRBD1 was called by the table and not checked on the DNA. The CDR3 contains 16 residues when both ends are counted. Germline CDR1 is KGHSH and CDR2 is LQKENI. The CDR3 is CASSPSVAGSTGELFF.

This chain uses TRBV6-1 with TRBJ1-3; no firm D call. Trimming left V 3 bases short and J 0 bases short, with 6 bases between. Germline CDR1 is MNHNS and CDR2 is SASEGT. The CDR3 spans 14 residues. The CDR3 DNA reads TGTGCCAGCAGTGATGCTATCTCTGGAAACACCATATATTTT. It specifies CASSDAISGNTIYF.

This sequence joins TRBV9 and TRBJ1-1, with D uncertain. This CDR3 has 13 residues. The germline CDR1 and CDR2 sequences are SGDLS and YYNGEE. V lost 2 bases and J 3 bases, leaving 8 bases between the germline ends. The chain's CDR3 is CASSVTKDTEAFF. The DNA of the CDR3 is TGTGCCAGCAGCGTGACAAAGGACACTGAAGCTTTCTTT.

The chain links TRBV6-5 to TRBJ1-3; D unclear. Trimming left V 6 bases short and J 5 bases short, with 11 bases between. CDR3 length equals 13 residues. The germline gives CDR1 MNHEY, CDR2 SVGAGI. In DNA form, the CDR3 reads TGTGCCAGCAGAGATACCTCCCGAAACACCATATATTTT. Translated, it gives CASRDTSRNTIYF.

The V gene is TRBV5-1, the J gene TRBJ2-5; possibly TRBD2 for D (6 bases). This CDR3 contains 13 residues. V was cut by 7 bases and J by 5 bases, with 15 bases left in between. In germline, CDR1 is SGHRS, CDR2 YFSETQ. This CDR3 reads CASRIGGSETQYF. DNA for the CDR3: TGCGCCAGCCGCATTGGGGGGTCGGAGACCCAGTACTTC.

The genes are TRBV27 and TRBJ2-7; no reliable D call. The CDR3 spans 13 residues. V lost 2 bases, J lost 7 bases, and 12 bases lay in between. Germline-derived CDR1 and CDR2 are MNHEY and SMNVEV (reference sequence). The CDR3 DNA sequence: TGTGCCAGCAGTTTAGGGCTACGTGCGGAGCAGTACTTC. Amino acids: CASSLGLRAEQYF.

This clone was counted a few times. This sequence joins TRBV28 and TRBJ1-5; D not resolved. Trimming removed 7 bases from V and 1 base from J, with 11 bases in between. The germline V gene has CDR1 MDHEN and CDR2 SYDVKM. This CDR3 is built from 14 residues. CDR3 in DNA: TGTGCCAGCACCCCGGGTTGGAGCAATCAGCCCCAGCATTTT. Protein: CASTPGWSNQPQHF.

This chain connects TRBV5-6 to TRBJ2-2; the D is unclear. Germline V lookup: CDR1 SGHDT, CDR2 YYEEEE. The CDR3 covers 16 residues. Between the trimmed V and J ends, which lost 0 bases and 5 bases, there was a span of 14 bases. In DNA, the CDR3 is TGTGCCAGCAGCTTGGATCCCGGCAGGAAAACCGGGGAGCTGTTTTTT. Encoded protein: CASSLDPGRKTGELFF.

The CDR3 DNA reads TGTGCCAGCAGCTTACACCGTGATACGCAGTATTTT. Protein product: CASSLHRDTQYF. The chain recombines TRBV7-2 with TRBJ2-3; D is ambiguous. Germline V gene sequence: CDR1 SGHTA, CDR2 FQGNSA. The CDR3 has 12 residues. V lost 2 bases to trimming and J lost 6 bases, with 6 bases between them.

The chain links TRBV5-1 to TRBJ2-7; TRBD2 agrees at 10 bases. The CDR3 is made up of 15 amino acids. After removal of 1 base from V and 5 bases from J, the junction contained 6 bases not matched to a gene. Germline V CDR1 and CDR2: SGHRS, YFSETQ. The CDR3 reads CASSLPGTSVNEQYF. The CDR3 coding sequence is TGCGCCAGCAGCTTGCCCGGGACTAGCGTAAACGAGCAGTACTTC.

This chain joins TRBV9 and TRBJ1-1, with D perhaps matching TRBD1 (6 bases). The CDR3 is made up of 14 amino acids. V lost 3 bases to trimming and J lost 4 bases, with 13 bases between them. Germline V gene lookup returns CDR1 SGDLS and CDR2 YYNGEE. CDR3 in amino acids: CASSAGDTSTEAFF. The CDR3 DNA is TGTGCCAGCAGCGCTGGGGACACCAGCACTGAAGCTTTCTTT. Combining the CDR3 with reference TRBV9 and TRBJ1-1 gives the whole variable domain DSGVTQTPKHLITATGQRVTLRCSPRSGDLSVYWYQQSLDQGLQFLIQYYNGEERAKGNILERFSAQQFPDLHSELNLSSLELGDSALYFCASSAGDTSTEAFFGQGTRLTVV.

J is TRBJ2-1 and V is TRBV2, with 8 bases lining up with TRBD2. The V segment lost 3 bases and the J segment 7 bases; nucleotides outside the gene matches: 14. CDR1 is SNHLY and CDR2 is FYNNEI in the germline V gene. The CDR3 is 17 amino acids. The CDR3 reads CASSDAGLALPRNEQFF. CDR3 DNA sequence: TGTGCCAGCAGTGACGCAGGACTAGCTCTACCTCGGAATGAGCAGTTCTTC. Full variable domain (remainder filled in from reference TRBV2 and TRBJ2-1): EPEVTQTPSHQVTQMGQEVILRCVPISNHLYFYWYRQILGQKVEFLVSFYNNEISEKSEIFDDQFSVERPDGSNFTLKIRSTKLEDSAMYFCASSDAGLALPRNEQFFGPGTRLTVL.

The rearrangement joins TRBV6-1 to TRBJ2-3; D might be TRBD2 (6 bases). Trimming removed 8 bases from V and 3 bases from J, with 12 bases in between. Germline V lookup: CDR1 MNHNS, CDR2 SASEGT. The CDR3 has 13 amino acids. In nucleotides, the CDR3 is TGTGCCAGCCGGGGACGGGGGACAGATACGCAGTATTTT. Encoded protein: CASRGRGTDTQYF.

In its sample, this clone was seen once. V is TRBV19 and J is TRBJ1-2; tentatively, D is TRBD1 (6 bases). Germline assignment: CDR1 LNHDA and CDR2 SQIVND (reference sequence). Trimming cost V 4 bases and J 5 bases, with 20 bases left between them. This CDR3 has 16 residues. CDR3 sequence (DNA): TGTGCCAGTAGTAGATCAGCAGGGGCCGCTCTGTATGGCTACACCTTC. It yields the protein CASSRSAGAALYGYTF.

The chain recombines TRBV5-1 with TRBJ2-1, with D tentatively TRBD2 (6 bases). The CDR3 extends over 11 amino acids. V lost 3 bases and J lost 12, with 10 bases in between. The germline gives CDR1 SGHRS, CDR2 YFSETQ. The CDR3 DNA sequence: TGCGCCAGCAGCTACGGGACTGTGCAGTTCTTC. This gives the protein CASSYGTVQFF.

CDR3 DNA sequence: TGTGCCAGCAGCTTCGGACAGGGATCAACTAATGAAAAACTGTTTTTT. Its translation is CASSFGQGSTNEKLFF. V gene TRBV7-9 combines with J gene TRBJ1-4, with TRBD1 matching 8 bases. The CDR3 is 16 residues long. The V and J ends lost 3 bases and 0 bases, in that order; junction bases with no gene match: 3. Germline V gene lookup returns CDR1 SEHNR and CDR2 FQNEAQ (reference sequence).

V is TRBV5-4 and J is TRBJ2-3; TRBD2 matches at 8 bases. The V segment lost 4 bases and the J segment 0 bases; nucleotides outside the gene matches: 4. This CDR3 has 15 amino acids. The germline gives CDR1 SGHNT, CDR2 YYREEE (reference sequence). Written as DNA, the CDR3 is TGTGCCAGCAGCATAGGACTAGCAAGCACAGATACGCAGTATTTT. Translating gives CASSIGLASTDTQYF.

The V and J genes are TRBV5-6 and TRBJ2-1, with 8 bases matching TRBD2. Per germline, CDR1 SGHDT and CDR2 YYEEEE. The V gene end was trimmed by 4 bases and the J gene end by 7 bases; junction bases not matched to a gene: 16. The CDR3 is 17 amino acids. The chain's CDR3 is CASSLGGGPGGRNEQFF. The CDR3 region has the DNA TGTGCCAGCAGCCTCGGTGGGGGCCCGGGAGGGAGGAATGAGCAGTTCTTC. Together with reference TRBV5-6 and TRBJ2-1, the CDR3 gives the full variable domain: DAGVTQSPTHLIKTRGQQVTLRCSPKSGHDTVSWYQQALGQGPQFIFQYYEEEERQRGNFPDRFSGHQFPNYSSELNVNALLLGDSALYLCASSLGGGPGGRNEQFFGPGTRLTVL.

The rearrangement joins TRBV19 to TRBJ2-3; D call uncertain. Trimming pared 2 bases from V and 0 bases from J, leaving 9 bases between. The germline V gene has CDR1 LNHDA and CDR2 SQIVND (reference sequence). CDR3 length: 15 residues. The CDR3 here is CASSILVASTDTQYF. In DNA, the CDR3 is TGTGCCAGTAGTATACTAGTGGCTAGCACAGATACGCAGTATTTT.

This clone was detected a few times. This rearrangement joins TRBV10-1 to TRBJ1-5, with 7 nucleotides matching TRBD1. From germline, CDR1 is WNHNN and CDR2 SYGVQD (reference sequence). The length of the CDR3 is 18 residues. The J segment lost 5 bases and the V segment lost 3 bases, leaving 16 bases of the junction unmatched. The DNA for the CDR3 is TGCGCCAGCAGTGACCAATACAGGGGCGACACAAATGATCAGCCCCAGCATTTT. The encoded protein is CASSDQYRGDTNDQPQHF.

The chain carries TRBV7-2 and TRBJ1-2; D is ambiguous. Germline CDR1 and CDR2: SGHTA and FQGNSA. CDR3 length: 15 residues. The V end was cut by 1 base, the J end by 2 bases, with 11 bases between. The CDR3 loop is CASSLGAQINYGYTF. In DNA form, the CDR3 reads TGTGCCAGCAGCTTAGGTGCACAGATCAACTATGGCTACACCTTC.

The rearrangement joins TRBV6-1 to TRBJ1-1; D is ambiguous. The CDR3 has 15 amino acids. Trimming removed 2 bases at V and 0 bases at J, with 10 bases between. CDR1 and CDR2 from the germline V gene are MNHNS and SASEGT. The CDR3 sequence is CASSEMSLMNTEAFF. CDR3 in DNA: TGTGCCAGCAGTGAAATGTCCCTCATGAACACTGAAGCTTTCTTT.

J is TRBJ1-2 and V is TRBV5-4, with D possibly matching TRBD1 (5 bases). Germline V lookup: CDR1 SGHNT, CDR2 YYREEE (reference sequence). Trimming shortened V by 4 bases and J by 2 bases, and 15 bases separated the two germline ends. This CDR3 spans 15 amino acids. CDR3 DNA: TGTGCCAGCAGCGCTACGGGACGGGAAAACTATGGCTACACCTTC. Translation gives CASSATGRENYGYTF.

The chain combines TRBV5-1 with TRBJ2-7; TRBD2 matches 7 bases. There are 13 residues in the CDR3. The V gene's germline CDR1 is SGHRS and CDR2 YFSETQ. V shed 4 bases, J shed 6 bases, and the junction held 7 bases outside the gene matches. CDR3 coding DNA: TGCGCCAGCAGCCCTCGGACTAGTTTCGAGCAGTACTTC. Its protein is CASSPRTSFEQYF.

This clone has just one count. The chain links TRBV6-6 to TRBJ2-7, with D perhaps being TRBD1 or TRBD2 (5 bases each). The CDR3 contains 14 residues. Germline V CDR1 and CDR2: MNHNY, SVGAGI (reference sequence). Trimming stripped 6 bases from V and 2 bases from J, with 14 bases between. The CDR3: CASRAGTRAYEQYF. The CDR3 region has the DNA TGTGCCAGCAGGGCCGGGACGAGAGCCTACGAGCAGTACTTC.

This chain links TRBV19 with TRBJ1-5, with 8 positions matching TRBD1. The germline V gene has CDR1 LNHDA and CDR2 SQIVND (reference sequence). V lost 1 base to trimming and J lost 8 bases; unmatched junction nucleotides: 4. The CDR3 totals 14 residues. Written as DNA, the CDR3 is TGTGCCAGTAGTATAGCAGGGGGCGCGAAGCCCCAGCATTTT. It yields the protein CASSIAGGAKPQHF. Based on the CDR3 plus reference TRBV19 and TRBJ1-5, the full variable domain is DGGITQSPKYLFRKEGQNVTLSCEQNLNHDAMYWYRQDPGQGLRLIYYSQIVNDFQKGDIAEGYSVSREKKESFPLTVTSAQKNPTAFYLCASSIAGGAKPQHFGDGTRLSIL.

V is TRBV29-1 and J is TRBJ1-1; 8 nucleotides agree with TRBD1. The CDR3 is 14 residues long. CDR1 and CDR2 from the germline V gene are SQVTM and ANQGSEA. V trimming: 6 bases; J trimming: 1 base; junction bases outside the gene matches: 7. The chain's CDR3 is CSVPWTGRNTEAFF. CDR3 coding DNA: TGCAGCGTCCCCTGGACAGGGCGGAACACTGAAGCTTTCTTT.

For the CDR3, the DNA is TGTGCCAGCTCAGAAGGGGACCGTTACGAGCAGTACTTC. This gives the protein CASSEGDRYEQYF. This chain joins TRBV18 and TRBJ2-7; D may be TRBD1 or TRBD2 (5 bases each). The CDR3 consists of 13 residues. Trimming shortened V by 5 bases and J by 4 bases, and 12 bases separated the two germline ends. CDR1 is KGHSH, CDR2 LQKENI, per germline.

This chain connects TRBV28 to TRBJ2-5, with 7 bases that match TRBD2. The length of the CDR3 is 18 residues. Germline V gene data show CDR1 as MDHEN and CDR2 as SYDVKM. V shed 3 bases and J 5 bases; nucleotides not matched to a gene: 18. Written as DNA, the CDR3 is TGTGCCAGCAGTTTGAGCTCCACTAGCGCCGGAGGGGAGGAGACCCAGTACTTC. Amino acid sequence: CASSLSSTSAGGEETQYF.